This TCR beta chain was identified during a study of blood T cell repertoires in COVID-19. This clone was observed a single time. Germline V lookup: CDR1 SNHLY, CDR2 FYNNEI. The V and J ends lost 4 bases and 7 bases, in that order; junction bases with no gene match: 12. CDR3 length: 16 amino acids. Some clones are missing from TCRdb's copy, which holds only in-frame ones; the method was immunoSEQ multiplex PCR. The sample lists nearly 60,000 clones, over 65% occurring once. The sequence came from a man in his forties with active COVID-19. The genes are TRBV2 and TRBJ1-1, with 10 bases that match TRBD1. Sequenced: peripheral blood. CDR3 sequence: CASSGLGQGGVGEAFF. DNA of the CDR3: TGTGCCAGCAGTGGACTAGGACAGGGGGGCGTCGGTGAAGCTTTCTTT.